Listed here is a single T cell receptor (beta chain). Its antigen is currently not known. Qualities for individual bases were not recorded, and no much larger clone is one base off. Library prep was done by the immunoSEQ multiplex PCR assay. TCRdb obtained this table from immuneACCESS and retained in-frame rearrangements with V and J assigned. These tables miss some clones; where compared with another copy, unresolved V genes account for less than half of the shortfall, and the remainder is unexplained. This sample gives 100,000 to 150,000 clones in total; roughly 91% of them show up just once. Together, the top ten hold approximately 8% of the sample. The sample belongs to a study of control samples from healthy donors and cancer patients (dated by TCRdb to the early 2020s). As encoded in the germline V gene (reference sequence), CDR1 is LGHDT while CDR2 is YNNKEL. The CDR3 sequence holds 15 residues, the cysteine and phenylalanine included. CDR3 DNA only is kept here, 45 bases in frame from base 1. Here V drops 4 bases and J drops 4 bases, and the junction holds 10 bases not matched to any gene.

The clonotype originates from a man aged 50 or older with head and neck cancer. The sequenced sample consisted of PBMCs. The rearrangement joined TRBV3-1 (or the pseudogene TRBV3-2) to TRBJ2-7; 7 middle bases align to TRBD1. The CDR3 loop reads CASSRGVGGAYEQYF. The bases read TGTGCCAGCAGCCGAGGAGTAGGGGGCGCGTACGAGCAGTACTTC.